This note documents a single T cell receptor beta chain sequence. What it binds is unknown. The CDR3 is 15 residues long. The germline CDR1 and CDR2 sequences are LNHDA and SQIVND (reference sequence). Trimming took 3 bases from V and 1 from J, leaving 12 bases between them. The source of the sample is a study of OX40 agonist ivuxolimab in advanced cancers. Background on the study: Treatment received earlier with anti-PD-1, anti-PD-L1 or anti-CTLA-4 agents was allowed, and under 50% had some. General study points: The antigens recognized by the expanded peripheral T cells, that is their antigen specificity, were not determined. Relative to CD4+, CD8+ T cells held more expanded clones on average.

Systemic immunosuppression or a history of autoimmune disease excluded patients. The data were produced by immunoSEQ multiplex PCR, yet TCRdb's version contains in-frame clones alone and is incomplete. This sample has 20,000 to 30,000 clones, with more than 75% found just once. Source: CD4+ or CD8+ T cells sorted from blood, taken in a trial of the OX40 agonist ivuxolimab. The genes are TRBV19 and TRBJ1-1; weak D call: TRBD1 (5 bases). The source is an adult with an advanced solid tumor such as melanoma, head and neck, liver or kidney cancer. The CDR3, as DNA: TGTGCCAGTAGTATTTGGGCAGGGCCGAACACTGAAGCTTTCTTT. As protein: CASSIWAGPNTEAFF. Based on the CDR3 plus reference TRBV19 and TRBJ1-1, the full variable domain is DGGITQSPKYLFRKEGQNVTLSCEQNLNHDAMYWYRQDPGQGLRLIYYSQIVNDFQKGDIAEGYSVSREKKESFPLTVTSAQKNPTAFYLCASSIWAGPNTEAFFGQGTRLTVV.